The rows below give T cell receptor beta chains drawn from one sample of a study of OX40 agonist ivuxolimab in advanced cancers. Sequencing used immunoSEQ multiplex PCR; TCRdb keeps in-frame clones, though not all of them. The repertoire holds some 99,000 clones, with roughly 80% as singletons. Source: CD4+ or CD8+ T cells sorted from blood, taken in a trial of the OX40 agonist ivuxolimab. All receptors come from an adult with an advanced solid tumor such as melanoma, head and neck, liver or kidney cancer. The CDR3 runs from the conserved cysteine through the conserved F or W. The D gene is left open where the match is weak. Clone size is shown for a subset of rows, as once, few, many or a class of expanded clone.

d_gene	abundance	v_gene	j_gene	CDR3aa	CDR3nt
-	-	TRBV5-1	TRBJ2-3	CASSLEPHSDTQYF	TGCGCCAGCAGCTTGGAGCCTCACAGCGATACGCAGTATTTT
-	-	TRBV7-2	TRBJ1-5	CASTQMGGGQPQHF	TGTGCCAGCACCCAGATGGGGGGCGGGCAGCCCCAGCATTTT
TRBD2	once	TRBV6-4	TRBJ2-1	CASSDTWRNSGGKGEQFF	TGTGCCAGCAGTGACACCTGGCGAAATAGCGGGGGGAAGGGTGAGCAGTTCTTC
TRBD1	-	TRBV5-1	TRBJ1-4	CASSPTGSGGKLFF	TGCGCCAGCAGCCCGACAGGGTCGGGGGGAAAACTGTTTTTT
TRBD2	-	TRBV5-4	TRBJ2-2	CASSSLAGGESGELFF	TGTGCCAGCAGCTCCCTAGCGGGAGGGGAATCCGGGGAGCTGTTTTTT
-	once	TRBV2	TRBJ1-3	CASSERFESSGNTIYF	TGTGCCAGCAGTGAACGGTTCGAAAGCTCTGGAAACACCATATATTTT
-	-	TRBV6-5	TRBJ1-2	CASRNSGGSNYGYTF	TGTGCCAGCAGAAATTCGGGGGGGTCTAACTATGGCTACACCTTC
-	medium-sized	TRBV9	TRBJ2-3	CASSVGDLSSTDTQYF	TGTGCCAGCAGCGTAGGGGACTTATCTAGCACAGATACGCAGTATTTT
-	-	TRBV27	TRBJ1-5	CASRFSPRHTQHF	TGTGCCAGCAGATTCTCCCCCCGACACACCCAGCATTTT
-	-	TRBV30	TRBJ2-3	CASKQRNTQYF	TGTGCCTCTAAACAGAGAAATACGCAGTATTTT
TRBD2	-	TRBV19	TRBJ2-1	CASLAGGSYNEQFF	TGTGCCAGTCTAGCGGGTGGCTCCTACAATGAGCAGTTCTTC
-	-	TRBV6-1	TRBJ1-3	CASSEAGNTIYF	TGTGCCAGCAGTGAAGCCGGAAACACCATATATTTT
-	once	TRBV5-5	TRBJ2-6	CASSLELSSGANVLTF	TGTGCCAGCAGCTTGGAGCTAAGCTCTGGGGCCAACGTCCTGACTTTC
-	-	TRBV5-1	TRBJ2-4	CASSLGTSNIQYF	TGCGCCAGCAGCTTGGGGACATCAAACATTCAGTACTTC
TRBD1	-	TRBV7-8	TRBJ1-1	CASSKDRLGLNTEAFF	TGTGCCAGCAGCAAGGACAGGTTGGGCCTGAACACTGAAGCTTTCTTT
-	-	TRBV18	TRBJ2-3	CASSPGTNTDTQYF	TGTGCCAGCTCACCCGGGACAAACACAGATACGCAGTATTTT
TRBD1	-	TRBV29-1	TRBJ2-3	CSVGQSTDTQYF	TGCAGCGTGGGACAGTCGACAGATACACAGTATTTT
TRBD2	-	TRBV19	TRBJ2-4	CASSQIPSGGKNIQYF	TGTGCCAGTAGTCAAATCCCTAGCGGGGGCAAAAACATTCAGTACTTC
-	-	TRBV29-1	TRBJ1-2	CSVEDTGGIPGYTF	TGCAGCGTTGAAGATACCGGGGGGATCCCAGGCTACACCTTC
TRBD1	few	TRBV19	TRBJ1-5	CATTDRGGNQPQHF	TGTGCCACCACAGACAGGGGTGGGAATCAGCCCCAGCATTTT
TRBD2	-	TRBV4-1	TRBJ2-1	CASSRGGNYNEQFF	TGCGCCAGCAGCCGGGGAGGGAATTACAATGAGCAGTTCTTC
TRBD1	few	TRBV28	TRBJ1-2	CASSSPGAGGNYGYTF	TGTGCCAGCAGTTCACCCGGGGCAGGGGGGAACTATGGCTACACCTTC
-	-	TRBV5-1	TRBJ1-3	CASSFLPSGTTGNTIYF	TGCGCCAGCAGCTTCCTCCCTTCCGGGACAACTGGAAACACCATATATTTT
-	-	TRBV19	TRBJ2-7	CASSIRVAYEQYF	TGTGCCAGTAGTATAAGAGTAGCCTACGAGCAGTACTTC
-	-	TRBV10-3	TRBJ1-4	CAISGTNEKLFF	TGTGCCATCAGTGGGACTAATGAAAAACTGTTTTTT
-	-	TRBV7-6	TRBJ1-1	CASSPIQGGNTEAFF	TGTGCCAGCAGCCCCATCCAGGGAGGGAACACTGAAGCTTTCTTT
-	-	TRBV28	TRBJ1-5	CASKEMTGRSNQPQHF	TGTGCCAGCAAGGAGATGACAGGCCGTAGCAATCAGCCCCAGCATTTT
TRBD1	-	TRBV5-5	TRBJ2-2	CASSPLPSTGGANTGELFF	TGTGCCAGCAGCCCGCTGCCCTCGACAGGGGGCGCGAACACCGGGGAGCTGTTTTTT
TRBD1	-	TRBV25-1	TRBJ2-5	CASSLNRGNQETQYF	TGTGCCAGCAGTTTAAACAGGGGGAATCAAGAGACCCAGTACTTC
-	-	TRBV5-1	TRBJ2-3	CASSRGNPLGTDTQYF	TGCGCCAGCAGCAGAGGCAACCCGTTGGGAACAGATACGCAGTATTTT
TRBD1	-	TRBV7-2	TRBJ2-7	CASSLGQGALYEQYF	TGTGCCAGCAGCTTAGGACAGGGGGCCCTCTACGAGCAGTACTTC
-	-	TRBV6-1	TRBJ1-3	CASMIGNTIYF	TGTGCCAGCATGATCGGAAACACCATATATTTT
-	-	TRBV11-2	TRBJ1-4	CASSSRQVINEKLFF	TGTGCCAGCAGCTCTCGACAGGTTATTAATGAAAAACTGTTTTTT
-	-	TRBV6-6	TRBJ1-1	CASSPKNTEAFF	TGTGCCAGCAGCCCCAAGAACACTGAAGCTTTCTTT
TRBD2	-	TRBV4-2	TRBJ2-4	CASSQILAGGLETKNIQYF	TGTGCCAGCAGCCAAATACTAGCGGGAGGGTTAGAGACCAAAAACATTCAGTACTTC
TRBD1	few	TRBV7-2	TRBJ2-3	CASSLGDRAGTDTQYF	TGTGCCAGCAGCTTAGGGGACAGGGCAGGGACAGATACGCAGTATTTT